This T cell receptor beta chain was found in a study of cytomegalovirus exposure and HLA in healthy donors. Overall study results and limits: Most observed TCR sequences were rare, whereas some public TCRs were detected in many donors.

Worth noting for this clone: Its matching antigen is unknown.

It was with 60 Vbeta and 13 Jbeta primers that the PCR ran. The protocol was immunoSEQ multiplex PCR, while the TCRdb copy is restricted to in-frame clones and leaves out a portion. Of more than 110,000 clones in the sample, around 75% were seen once. This receptor was obtained from a woman in her twenties or thirties in good health and CMV-seronegative. Sequenced material: PBMCs.

CDR3 loop: CASSNGQGDQPQHF. DNA of the CDR3: TGTGCCAGCAGCAATGGACAGGGTGATCAGCCCCAGCATTTT. The chain combines TRBV7-2 with TRBJ1-5, with 8 bases aligning to TRBD1. The CDR3 totals 14 residues. CDR1 SGHTA and CDR2 FQGNSA come from the germline V gene. After removal of 5 bases from V and 5 bases from J, the junction contained 5 bases not matched to a gene.